This TCR beta chain was documented in a study of cytomegalovirus exposure and HLA in healthy donors. Turning to the study itself: A prior study identified just under 120 million unique TCR beta sequences from 200 million or so T cells.

The V end lost 5 bases, the J end lost 5 bases, and 8 bases lay between the germline ends. Germline-derived CDR1 and CDR2 are LNHDA and SQIVND (reference sequence). This CDR3 spans 12 amino acids. Researchers ran the PCR with 60 Vbeta and 13 Jbeta primers. Assay used: immunoSEQ multiplex PCR; TCRdb lists only in-frame clones, some missing. This sample has some 130,000 clones, with roughly 80% found just once. The table lists this clone with a few counts. Other DNA sequences within the sample encode an identical CDR3. Sequenced material: PBMCs. The V and J genes are TRBV19 and TRBJ2-3; tentatively, D is TRBD2 (6 bases). The source is a female donor in good health and CMV-seronegative. The CDR3 DNA is TGTGCCAGTAGTCCGCGGGGAGATACGCAGTATTTT. Amino acids: CASSPRGDTQYF. Complete variable domain (other parts from reference TRBV19 and TRBJ2-3): DGGITQSPKYLFRKEGQNVTLSCEQNLNHDAMYWYRQDPGQGLRLIYYSQIVNDFQKGDIAEGYSVSREKKESFPLTVTSAQKNPTAFYLCASSPRGDTQYFGPGTRLTVL.